A single sample is the source of the 23 T cell receptor beta chains below, sequenced in a study of metastatic and nonmetastatic thyroid tumors. All patients were untreated before thyroid surgery. Using MiXCR, TCRdb reanalyzed the PCR reads. The profile shows around 30,000 clones, about a fifth of them singletons. Sequencing was performed on tumor tissue. The receptors stem from a male donor with papillary thyroid cancer or a benign thyroid nodule (not recorded which). Some clones in this sample may be carry-over from other donors' samples.

V usage is TRBV18 and J usage is TRBJ1-1, with D possibly TRBD1 on 5 matching bases. Germline V lookup: CDR1 KGHSH, CDR2 LQKENI. The CDR3 extends over 15 amino acids. V dropped 2 bases and J dropped 1 base, with 11 bases sitting between them. The CDR3 sequence is CASSPNTGTNTEAFF. The CDR3 region has the DNA TGTGCCAGCTCACCAAATACAGGAACGAACACTGAAGCTTTCTTT.

V and J are TRBV6-1 and TRBJ1-6; D gene uncertain. Germline V gene data show CDR1 as MNHNS and CDR2 as SASEGT. CDR3 length: 12 residues. Trimming left V 3 bases short and J 8 bases short, with 5 bases between. The CDR3 DNA reads as TGTGCCAGCAGTGACCGATATTCACCCCTCCACTTT. This sequence encodes CASSDRYSPLHF.

Many counts were recorded for this clone. The chain uses TRBV7-6 and TRBJ2-1, with 12 bases identical to TRBD2. The CDR3 is 17 residues long. Germline V gene lookup returns CDR1 SGHVS and CDR2 FNYEAQ. Trimming removed 5 bases from V and 5 bases from J; junction bases left unmatched: 10. In DNA form, the CDR3 reads TGTGCCAGCAGCGAAAGACTAGCGGGAGACGCTAACAATGAGCAGTTCTTC. Encoded protein: CASSERLAGDANNEQFF. Drawing the rest from reference TRBV7-6 and TRBJ2-1, the complete variable domain is GAGVSQSPRYKVTKRGQDVALRCDPISGHVSLYWYRQALGQGPEFLTYFNYEAQQDKSGLPNDRFSAERPEGSISTLTIQRTEQRDSAMYRCASSERLAGDANNEQFFGPGTRLTVL.

This clone was picked up many times. This chain uses TRBV19 with TRBJ2-1, with 7 bases fitting TRBD2. V lost 1 base to trimming and J lost 9 bases; unmatched junction nucleotides: 9. CDR1 is LNHDA, CDR2 SQIVND, per germline (reference sequence). This CDR3 has 15 amino acids. CDR3 in DNA: TGTGCCAGTAGTATAGTAGCTAGCGGTGGTCGTGAGCAGTTCTTC. Translating gives CASSIVASGGREQFF.

This clone appeared many times. The CDR3 loop reads CAWSPRTGGAQYF. The CDR3, as DNA: TGTGCCTGGAGTCCAAGGACAGGGGGGGCGCAGTACTTC. V gene TRBV30 combines with J gene TRBJ2-7; 10 nucleotides line up with TRBD1. V was pared by 2 bases and J by 9 bases, with 7 bases of the junction left unmatched. The germline CDR1 and CDR2 sequences are GTSNPN and SVGIG (reference sequence). The CDR3 sequence is 13 residues long.

Many counts were recorded for this clone. DNA of the CDR3: TGTGCCAGCAGTCTATCCGGGACTTTTAGTCTAGAGCAGTTCTTC. It yields the protein CASSLSGTFSLEQFF. The chain joins TRBV6-1 to TRBJ2-1, with a weak D call TRBD2 (6 bases). The germline gives CDR1 MNHNS, CDR2 SASEGT. Trimming removed 5 bases at V and 10 bases at J, with 21 bases between. This CDR3 is built from 15 residues.

This clone was detected ten times or more. The chain joins TRBV30 to TRBJ1-1; the D gene is possibly TRBD1 (6 bases). Trimming left V 2 bases short and J 3 bases short, with 10 bases between. The CDR3 covers 13 residues. Germline lookup yields CDR1 GTSNPN and CDR2 SVGIG (reference sequence). CDR3 sequence reads: CAWSRTGYTEAFF. The DNA for the CDR3 is TGTGCCTGGAGTCGAACAGGGTACACTGAAGCTTTCTTT.

For this clone: One base away lies a much larger clone, so this may be a sequencing read error. The chain has TRBV28 and TRBJ2-1; possible D gene TRBD1, 5 bases. The CDR3 sequence is 13 residues long. Germline V gene lookup returns CDR1 MDHEN and CDR2 SYDVKM. V lost 11 bases, J lost 3 bases, and 14 bases lay in between. CDR3 loop: CAGTQGYYNEQFF. The CDR3 DNA sequence: TGTGCCGGCACCCAGGGTTACTACAATGAGCAGTTCTTC.

As regards this clone: Possible read error: a much larger clone is one base away. This sample also contains other DNA sequences that code for the same CDR3. The rearrangement joins TRBV29-1 to TRBJ2-7; TRBD1 or TRBD2 may be the D gene (6 bases each). This CDR3 comprises 14 residues. Germline CDR1 and CDR2: SQVTM and ANQGSEA. V shed 1 base and J shed 1 base, with 11 bases lying between them. CDR3 loop: CSVEGGGTSYEQYF. CDR3 DNA: TGCAGCGTTGAAGGTGGCGGGACATCCTACGAGCAGTACTTC.

Ten or more counts support this clone. CDR3 region: CASRLGVTEAFF. As DNA, the CDR3 is TGTGCCAGCAGACTGGGGGTGACTGAAGCTTTCTTT. This rearrangement joins TRBV6-2 or TRBV6-3 to TRBJ1-1, with D perhaps TRBD1 (5 bases). Per the germline V gene, CDR1 is MNHEY and CDR2 is SVGEGT. This CDR3 comprises 12 residues. V was clipped by 6 bases and J by 5 bases, with 10 bases between them.

The rearrangement links TRBV2 to TRBJ1-1; D is unclear. V lost 4 bases to trimming and J lost 5 bases, with 14 bases between them. The CDR3 has 14 amino acids. Germline loops: CDR1 SNHLY, CDR2 FYNNEI. The CDR3 DNA sequence: TGTGCCAGCAGTGCCCAAAAGGCGCAGACTGAAGCTTTCTTT. Amino acids: CASSAQKAQTEAFF. Full variable domain (remainder filled in from reference TRBV2 and TRBJ1-1): EPEVTQTPSHQVTQMGQEVILRCVPISNHLYFYWYRQILGQKVEFLVSFYNNEISEKSEIFDDQFSVERPDGSNFTLKIRSTKLEDSAMYFCASSAQKAQTEAFFGQGTRLTVV.

To note about this clone: A single base separates this from a much larger clone, so it may be a read error. This chain links TRBV5-4 with TRBJ1-6; a weak D match, TRBD1 (6 bases). Between the trimmed V and J ends, which lost 1 base and 9 bases, there was a span of 11 bases. The germline gives CDR1 SGHNT, CDR2 YYREEE (reference sequence). This CDR3 spans 14 amino acids. CDR3 coding DNA: TGTGCCAGCAGCTTGTCGGGGGCACCTTCACCCCTCCACTTT. Its protein is CASSLSGAPSPLHF.

This clone was recorded at least ten times. This chain uses TRBV15 with TRBJ2-3; possible D gene TRBD1, 5 bases. CDR1 LNHNV and CDR2 YYDKDF come from the germline V gene (reference sequence). CDR3 size: 13 residues. V was pared by 4 bases and J by 2 bases, with 7 bases between. CDR3 nucleotide sequence: TGTGCCACCAGCACACAGGCCACAGATACGCAGTATTTT. It encodes CATSTQATDTQYF.

This chain connects TRBV6-1 to TRBJ2-7; D tentatively fits TRBD1 or TRBD2 (5 bases each). Trimming removed 5 bases from V and 3 bases from J, with 14 bases in between. Per germline, CDR1 MNHNS and CDR2 SASEGT. The CDR3 is made up of 14 amino acids. CDR3 sequence: CASSPRDGVYEQYF. The CDR3 DNA reads as TGTGCCAGCAGTCCTCGGGACGGTGTCTACGAGCAGTACTTC.

V usage is TRBV12-3 or TRBV12-4 and J usage is TRBJ2-7; no clear D gene. The length of the CDR3 is 13 residues. V lost 4 bases, J lost 2 bases, and 9 bases lay in between. CDR3 nucleotide sequence: TGTGCCAGCAGTTCCCCCCCACCCTACGAGCAGTACTTC. Its translation is CASSSPPPYEQYF.

This clone appeared many times. The chain is built from TRBV20-1 and TRBJ2-7; either TRBD1 or TRBD2 may supply D (5 bases each). The V gene's germline CDR1 is DFQATT and CDR2 SNEGSKA (reference sequence). The CDR3 loop spans 16 amino acids. V lost 3 bases, J lost 2 bases, and 20 bases lay in between. The chain's CDR3 is CSARGPGRLNPYEQYF. The CDR3 region has the DNA TGCAGTGCTAGGGGACCGGGCCGGCTAAATCCCTACGAGCAGTACTTC.

The chain combines TRBV29-1 with TRBJ2-4; a weak D match, TRBD1 (5 bases). The CDR3 has 14 residues. Germline-derived CDR1 and CDR2 are SQVTM and ANQGSEA. Trimming pared 6 bases from V and 0 bases from J, leaving 12 bases between. The CDR3 loop is CSVRASLAKNIQYF. The CDR3 coding sequence is TGCAGCGTCAGGGCTAGTTTAGCCAAAAACATTCAGTACTTC.

This clone was counted only a few times. The CDR3 sequence is CASSKFGAHSYEQYF. The CDR3 DNA follows: TGTGCCAGCAGCAAGTTTGGGGCCCACTCCTACGAGCAGTACTTC. This chain links TRBV28 with TRBJ2-7; perhaps TRBD1 as D (5 bases). The CDR3 is 15 amino acids. V lost 6 bases and J lost 0, with 15 bases in between. Per the germline V gene, CDR1 is MDHEN and CDR2 is SYDVKM.

This clone was seen at least ten times. The chain recombines TRBV11-2 with TRBJ2-2, with TRBD1 matching 8 bases. Germline lookup yields CDR1 SGHAT and CDR2 FQNNGV. The trim removed 3 bases at V and 2 bases at J, leaving 2 bases unmatched. The CDR3 has 15 residues. CDR3 sequence reads: CASSFGQGNTGELFF. The CDR3 region has the DNA TGTGCCAGCAGCTTCGGACAGGGTAACACCGGGGAGCTGTTTTTT.

This clone was recorded many times. The chain is built from TRBV24-1 and TRBJ2-1, with D maybe TRBD1 (5 bases). Trimming removed 5 bases at V and 8 bases at J, with 21 bases between. Germline-derived CDR1 and CDR2 are KGHDR and SFDVKD. This CDR3 region has 16 residues. Written as DNA, the CDR3 is TGTGCCACCAGTGTCCGCGGCGGAACAGGTTACTATGAGCAGTTCTTC. It codes for CATSVRGGTGYYEQFF.

The chain has TRBV6-1 and TRBJ1-3, with no clear D. Trimming removed 2 bases from V and 0 bases from J, with 5 bases in between. CDR3 length equals 14 residues. CDR1 MNHNS and CDR2 SASEGT come from the germline V gene. The CDR3 DNA follows: TGTGCCAGCAGTGAATGGGTCTCTGGAAACACCATATATTTT. Translating gives CASSEWVSGNTIYF.

This clone showed up many times. The chain has TRBV20-1 and TRBJ1-2; D possibly corresponds to TRBD1 (5 bases). V dropped 2 bases and J dropped 8 bases, with 15 bases sitting between them. In germline, CDR1 is DFQATT, CDR2 SNEGSKA (reference sequence). CDR3 length equals 13 residues. CDR3 sequence (DNA): TGCAGTGCTAGATCCACAGGAATCTCAGGCTACACCTTC. The encoded protein is CSARSTGISGYTF.

This clone was found many times. V usage is TRBV25-1 and J usage is TRBJ1-1, with D uncertain. V was clipped by 6 bases and J by 1 base, with 15 bases between them. The germline CDR1 and CDR2 sequences are MGHDK and SYGVNS. The CDR3 has 15 residues. DNA of the CDR3: TGTGCCAGCAGCCCCTCGGGCAGGTGGAACACTGAAGCTTTCTTT. Its protein product is CASSPSGRWNTEAFF.